A single T cell receptor beta chain is shown here with its context. Sequencing was performed with immunoSEQ multiplex PCR; in TCRdb, only in-frame clones are kept and a portion is missing. The sample contains fewer than 30,000 clones, 86% of which appear only once. The data belong to a study of ipilimumab plus nivolumab after autologous stem cell transplantation. Per germline, CDR1 SGHNT and CDR2 YYREEE (reference sequence). V was shortened by 0 bases and J by 7 bases, with 14 bases between the two germline ends. CDR3 size: 15 residues. V is TRBV5-4 and J is TRBJ1-5, with D tentatively TRBD1 (5 bases). The sequence derives from a male donor with diffuse large B-cell lymphoma. Sequenced material: PBMCs, taken in a trial of ipilimumab plus nivolumab as post-transplant consolidation. CDR3 in amino acids: CASSLGPRKGQPQHF. For the CDR3, the DNA is TGTGCCAGCAGCTTGGGCCCTCGTAAGGGGCAGCCCCAGCATTTT.